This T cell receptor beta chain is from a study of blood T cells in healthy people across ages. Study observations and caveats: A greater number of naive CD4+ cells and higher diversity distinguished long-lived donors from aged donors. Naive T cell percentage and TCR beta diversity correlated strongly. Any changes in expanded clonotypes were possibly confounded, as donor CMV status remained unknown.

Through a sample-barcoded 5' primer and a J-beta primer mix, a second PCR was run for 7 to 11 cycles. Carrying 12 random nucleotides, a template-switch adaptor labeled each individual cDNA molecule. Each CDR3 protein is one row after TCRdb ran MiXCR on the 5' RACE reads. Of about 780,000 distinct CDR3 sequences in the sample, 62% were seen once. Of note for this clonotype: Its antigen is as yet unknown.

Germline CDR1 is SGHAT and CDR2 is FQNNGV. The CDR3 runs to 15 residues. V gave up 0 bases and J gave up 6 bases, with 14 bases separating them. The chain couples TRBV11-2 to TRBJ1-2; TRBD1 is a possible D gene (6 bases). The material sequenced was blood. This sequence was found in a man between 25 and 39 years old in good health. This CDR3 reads CASSLEVWQGHGYTF. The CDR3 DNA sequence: TGTGCCAGCAGCTTAGAGGTTTGGCAGGGGCATGGCTACACCTTC.